The 10 T cell receptor beta chains below come from one sample, sequenced in a study of blood T cell repertoires in COVID-19. The data were produced by immunoSEQ multiplex PCR, yet TCRdb's version contains in-frame clones alone and is incomplete. The table has about 300,000 clones, approximately 89% seen once; the top ten hold about 2%. Sequencing used peripheral blood. The receptors come from a woman in her twenties or thirties with COVID-19, enrolled during active disease.

The genes are TRBV3-1 (or the pseudogene TRBV3-2) and TRBJ1-1, with a weak D call TRBD1 (5 bases). There are 16 residues in the CDR3. The V end was cut by 1 base, the J end by 4 bases, with 16 bases between. CDR1 and CDR2 (germline): LGHDT, YNNKEL (reference sequence). The CDR3, as DNA: TGTGCCAGCAGCCAAGGGGACGGGGGATCGGGCACTGAAGCTTTCTTT. Encoded protein: CASSQGDGGSGTEAFF.

The chain carries TRBV30 and TRBJ1-2; TRBD1 matches 9 bases. Germline values: CDR1 GTSNPN, CDR2 SVGIG (reference sequence). The CDR3 has 15 residues. V shed 0 bases, J shed 5 bases, and the junction held 7 bases outside the gene matches. This CDR3 reads CAWSVTGGVKYGYTF. CDR3 DNA: TGTGCCTGGAGTGTTACAGGGGGCGTTAAGTATGGCTACACCTTC. The full variable domain, with the rest looked up from reference TRBV30 and TRBJ1-2, is SQTIHQWPATLVQPVGSPLSLECTVEGTSNPNLYWYRQAAGRGLQLLFYSVGIGQISSEVPQNLSASRPQDRQFILSSKKLLLSDSGFYLCAWSVTGGVKYGYTFGSGTRLTVV.

V gene TRBV19 combines with J gene TRBJ2-1, with D possibly matching TRBD1 (5 bases). V was cut by 6 bases and J by 5 bases, with 17 bases left in between. The germline gives CDR1 LNHDA, CDR2 SQIVND (reference sequence). The CDR3 loop spans 15 amino acids. The CDR3 DNA reads TGTGCCAGTAGCCCCGTCCGGCAGGGAAACAATGAGCAGTTCTTC. Translation gives CASSPVRQGNNEQFF.

This chain connects TRBV28 to TRBJ1-6; 9 bases are shared with TRBD1. This CDR3 is 20 amino acids long. Looked up from germline, CDR1 is MDHEN and CDR2 is SYDVKM. Unmatched junction bases numbered 16, after V lost 5 bases and J lost 2 bases. CDR3 DNA: TGTGCCAGCAGTCTTATTAGGCTGGGACAGGGCCGGACCTATAATTCACCCCTCCACTTT. As protein: CASSLIRLGQGRTYNSPLHF.

The J gene is TRBJ2-1, the V gene TRBV28, with TRBD2 matching 10 bases. The V and J ends lost 7 bases and 10 bases, in that order; junction bases with no gene match: 13. The CDR3 extends over 15 amino acids. Germline CDR1 and CDR2: MDHEN and SYDVKM. In DNA form, the CDR3 reads TGTGCCAGCAACAATCCGGGACTAGCGAGACGGGAGCAGTTCTTC. Amino acids: CASNNPGLARREQFF.

The chain couples TRBV7-5 to TRBJ1-3; the D call TRBD1 from the table was never checked on the DNA. TRBV7-5 represents a pseudogene. This CDR3 has 17 residues. The CDR3 loop is CVRSSEGTGSSGNTIYF. The CDR3 DNA sequence: TGTGTCAGAAGCTCTGAGGGGACAGGGAGCTCTGGAAACACCATATATTTT.

This chain connects TRBV7-9 to TRBJ1-6, with D uncertain. The ends were cut back, 1 base at V and 12 bases at J, with 7 bases in the middle. Germline assignment: CDR1 SEHNR and CDR2 FQNEAQ (reference sequence). The CDR3 runs 12 residues. The CDR3 region has the DNA TGTGCCAGCAGCTTAGATCAGGAACCCCTCCACTTT. Its protein is CASSLDQEPLHF.

This chain uses TRBV7-9 with TRBJ2-1, with D possibly TRBD1 on 5 matching bases. This CDR3 is 16 amino acids long. From germline, CDR1 is SEHNR and CDR2 FQNEAQ (reference sequence). Trimming left V 6 bases short and J 0 bases short, with 15 bases between. CDR3 bases: TGTGCCAGCAGTATGCTAGACAGTTCCTCCTACAATGAGCAGTTCTTC. As protein: CASSMLDSSSYNEQFF.

As to this clone: One end of the junction fails to match germline, which may point to a read error. This chain links TRBV2 with TRBJ2-1, with 9 bases identical to TRBD2. The CDR3 length is 15 residues. Germline CDR1 SNHLY, CDR2 FYNNEI. This CDR3 reads CASREAGGVPHEQFF. The CDR3 DNA reads as TGTGCCAGCAGGGAAGCGGGAGGTGTCCCCCATGAGCAGTTCTTC. Looking up the rest from reference TRBV2 and TRBJ2-1 gives the full variable domain: EPEVTQTPSHQVTQMGQEVILRCVPISNHLYFYWYRQILGQKVEFLVSFYNNEISEKSEIFDDQFSVERPDGSNFTLKIRSTKLEDSAMYFCASREAGGVPHEQFFGPGTRLTVL.

The chain is built from TRBV29-1 and TRBJ2-1; 11 bases agree with TRBD2. Germline V gene data show CDR1 as SQVTM and CDR2 as ANQGSEA. Trimming removed 3 bases from V and 7 bases from J; junction bases left unmatched: 11. The CDR3 runs 16 residues. The CDR3: CSVDLLLAGVLNEQFF. In DNA, the CDR3 is TGCAGCGTTGATCTATTACTAGCGGGAGTTTTGAATGAGCAGTTCTTC.